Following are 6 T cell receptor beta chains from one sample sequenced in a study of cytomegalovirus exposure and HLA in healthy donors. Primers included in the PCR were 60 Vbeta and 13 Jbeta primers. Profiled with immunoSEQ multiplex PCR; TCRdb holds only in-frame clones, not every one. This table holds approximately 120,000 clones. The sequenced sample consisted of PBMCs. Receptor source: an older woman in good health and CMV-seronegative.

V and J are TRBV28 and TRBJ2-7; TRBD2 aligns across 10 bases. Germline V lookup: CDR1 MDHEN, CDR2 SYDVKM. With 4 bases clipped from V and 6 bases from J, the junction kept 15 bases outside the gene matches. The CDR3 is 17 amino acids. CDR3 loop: CASSSPGWASGSGEQYF. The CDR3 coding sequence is TGTGCCAGCAGTTCCCCCGGTTGGGCTAGCGGGAGCGGCGAGCAGTACTTC. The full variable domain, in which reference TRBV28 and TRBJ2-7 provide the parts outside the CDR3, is DVKVTQSSRYLVKRTGEKVFLECVQDMDHENMFWYRQDPGLGLRLIYFSYDVKMKEKGDIPEGYSVSREKKERFSLILESASTNQTSMYLCASSSPGWASGSGEQYFGPGTRLTVT.

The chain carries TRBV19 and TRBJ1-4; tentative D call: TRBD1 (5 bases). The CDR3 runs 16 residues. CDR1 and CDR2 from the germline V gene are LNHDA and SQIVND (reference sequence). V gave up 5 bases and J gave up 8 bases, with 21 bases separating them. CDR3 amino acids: CASSPESQDPTEKLFF. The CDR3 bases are TGTGCCAGTAGTCCGGAATCACAGGACCCGACCGAAAAACTGTTTTTT. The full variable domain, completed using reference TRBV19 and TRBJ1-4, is DGGITQSPKYLFRKEGQNVTLSCEQNLNHDAMYWYRQDPGQGLRLIYYSQIVNDFQKGDIAEGYSVSREKKESFPLTVTSAQKNPTAFYLCASSPESQDPTEKLFFGSGTQLSVL.

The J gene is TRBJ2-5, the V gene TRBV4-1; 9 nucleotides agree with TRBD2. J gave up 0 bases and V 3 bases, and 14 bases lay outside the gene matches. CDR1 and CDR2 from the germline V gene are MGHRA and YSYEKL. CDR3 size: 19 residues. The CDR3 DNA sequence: TGCGCCAGCAGCCAGCAAATTAACACGGCTAGCGGGAACCAAGAGACCCAGTACTTC. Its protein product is CASSQQINTASGNQETQYF.

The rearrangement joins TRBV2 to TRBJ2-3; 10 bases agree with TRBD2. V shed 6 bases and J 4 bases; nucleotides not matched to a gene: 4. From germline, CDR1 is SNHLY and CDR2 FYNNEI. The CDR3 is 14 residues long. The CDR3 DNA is TGTGCCAGCAGGGGGGGGACTAGCGCAGATACGCAGTATTTT. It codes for CASRGGTSADTQYF.

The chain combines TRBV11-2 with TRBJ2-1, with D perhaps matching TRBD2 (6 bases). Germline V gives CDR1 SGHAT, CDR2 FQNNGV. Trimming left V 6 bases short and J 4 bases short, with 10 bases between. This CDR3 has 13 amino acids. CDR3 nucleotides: TGTGCCAGCAGTCTGGACTATTACAATGAGCAGTTCTTC. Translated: CASSLDYYNEQFF.

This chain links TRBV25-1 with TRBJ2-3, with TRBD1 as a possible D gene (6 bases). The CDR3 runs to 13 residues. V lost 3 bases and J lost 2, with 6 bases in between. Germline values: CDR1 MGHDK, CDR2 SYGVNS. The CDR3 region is CASSEGATDTQYF. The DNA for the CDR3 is TGTGCCAGCAGTGAGGGGGCCACAGATACGCAGTATTTT.